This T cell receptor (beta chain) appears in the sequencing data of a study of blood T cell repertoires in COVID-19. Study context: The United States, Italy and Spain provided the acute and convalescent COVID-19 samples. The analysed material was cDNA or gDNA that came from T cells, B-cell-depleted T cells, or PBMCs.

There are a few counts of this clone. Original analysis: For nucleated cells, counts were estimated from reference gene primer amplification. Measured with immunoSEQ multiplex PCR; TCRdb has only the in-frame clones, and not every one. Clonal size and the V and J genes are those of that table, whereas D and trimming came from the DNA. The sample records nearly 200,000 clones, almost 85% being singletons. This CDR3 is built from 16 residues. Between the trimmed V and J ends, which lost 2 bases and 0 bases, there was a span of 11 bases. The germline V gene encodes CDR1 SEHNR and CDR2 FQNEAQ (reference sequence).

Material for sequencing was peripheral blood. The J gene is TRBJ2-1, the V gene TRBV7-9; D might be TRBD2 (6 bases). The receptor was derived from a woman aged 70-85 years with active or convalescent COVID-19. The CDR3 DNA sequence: TGTGCCAGCAGCTTAAGGGCTAGCGTCTCCTACAATGAGCAGTTCTTC. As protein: CASSLRASVSYNEQFF.